This is a list of T cell receptor beta chains from one sample in a study of T-cell reconstitution after alpha-beta-depleted transplantation in children. TCRdb called the PCR reads again in MiXCR, with one record for every CDR3 protein. The data contain some 840,000 distinct CDR3 sequences, 15% to 20% of them singletons. The sequenced sample was PBMCs, mostly from graft donor cells, obtained 360 days after TCRalphabeta/CD19-depleted stem cell transplant. The receptors come from a male patient younger than 18 who had a stem cell transplant for acute lymphoblastic leukemia, so the T cells may come from the graft donor. Both conserved end residues are part of each CDR3. Fields, in order: CDR3 DNA, CDR3 protein, V gene, clone size, D gene, J gene. The D gene is left open where the match is weak. Some rows mark clone size as missing; the rest say once, few, many or name a class of expanded clone.

TGCAGTGCCCCGCTGACAGGGATCGCCGATACGCAGTATTTT	CSAPLTGIADTQYF	TRBV20-1	-	TRBD1	TRBJ2-3
TGTGCCAGCAGTTTAGTCTCCAGAGCTAACAATGAGCAGTTCTTC	CASSLVSRANNEQFF	TRBV12-3/TRBV12-4	many	-	TRBJ2-1
TGCGCCAGCAGCTTTAGGCCTCGCACAGATACGCAGTATTTT	CASSFRPRTDTQYF	TRBV5-1	-	-	TRBJ2-3
TGCGCCAGCAGCTTGGGGCCCGGGACCAGACAAGAGACCCAGTACTTC	CASSLGPGTRQETQYF	TRBV5-1	many	-	TRBJ2-5
TGTGCCAGCAGCCTCTGGGGGGGGGCTGTCAATGAGCAGTTCTTC	CASSLWGGAVNEQFF	TRBV6-5	-	-	TRBJ2-1
TGTGCCAGCAGCCCAAGGCTGACAGGGGGGACCGGGGAGCTGTTTTTT	CASSPRLTGGTGELFF	TRBV13	few	TRBD1	TRBJ2-2
TGCAGTGCCCTAAGGACAGGGGGCTTCACAGATACGCAGTATTTT	CSALRTGGFTDTQYF	TRBV20-1	-	TRBD1	TRBJ2-3
TGTGCCAGCAGTTTTAAGGGAGAAGAGACCCAGTACTTC	CASSFKGEETQYF	TRBV12-3/TRBV12-4	few	-	TRBJ2-5
TGTGCTAGTGGTTTGCCCCCAACTAGTCGCTCCTACAATGAGCAGTTCTTC	CASGLPPTSRSYNEQFF	TRBV12-5	many	-	TRBJ2-1
TGCAGTGCTAGGGGAGGGCCTAACTATGGCTACACCTTC	CSARGGPNYGYTF	TRBV20-1	few	-	TRBJ1-2
TGTGCCAGCACGGGCAGGGAGATAGATACGCAGTATTTT	CASTGREIDTQYF	TRBV12-3/TRBV12-4	few	-	TRBJ2-3
TGCGCCAGAAATAGCGGGAGCCGCCCCGAGCAGTACTTC	CARNSGSRPEQYF	TRBV10-1	-	TRBD2	TRBJ2-7
TGTGCCAGCAGTGACGGACAGAGAATCTACCCCTACGAGCAGTACTTC	CASSDGQRIYPYEQYF	TRBV6-4	once	-	TRBJ2-7
TGTGCCAGCAGTTACGCACTAGCTTGGGAGACCCAGTACTTC	CASSYALAWETQYF	TRBV6-5	-	-	TRBJ2-5
TGCAGCGTTGCGGGACACCGCTACGAGCAGTACTTC	CSVAGHRYEQYF	TRBV29-1	-	-	TRBJ2-7
TGCAGTGCTGGCTTCGTGCATGAGCAGTTCTTC	CSAGFVHEQFF	TRBV20-1	-	-	TRBJ2-1
TGCAGCACCCGGACTAGCGGGAGCGCTACCTCCTACGAGCAGTACTTC	CSTRTSGSATSYEQYF	TRBV29-1	-	TRBD2	TRBJ2-7
TGCGCCAGCAGCCCATCTAGCGTTGGGGGAGATACGCAGTATTTT	CASSPSSVGGDTQYF	TRBV5-1	many	-	TRBJ2-3
TGTGCCAGCAGCCCCCTTGAAAAACTAGCCTACGAGCAGTACTTC	CASSPLEKLAYEQYF	TRBV28	few	-	TRBJ2-7
TGTGCCAGCAGCCACGGTGCGGGACTACTTAGGAATGAGCAGTTCTTC	CASSHGAGLLRNEQFF	TRBV3-1	many	TRBD2	TRBJ2-1
TGTGCCAGCAGCGTGACAGGGGATGACACTGAAGCTTTCTTT	CASSVTGDDTEAFF	TRBV7-9	-	TRBD1	TRBJ1-1
TGTGCCAGTACCGGAGAGACAGGGGGCTACGAGCAGTACTTC	CASTGETGGYEQYF	TRBV19	many	TRBD1	TRBJ2-7
TGCGCCAGCAGCCTCAAAAAGGACAGGGACAGTGAGCAGTACTTC	CASSLKKDRDSEQYF	TRBV4-1	few	TRBD1	TRBJ2-7
TGTGCCAGCAGTTTAGGTTCTGGGATCTATGGCTACACCTTC	CASSLGSGIYGYTF	TRBV28	-	-	TRBJ1-2
TGTGCCAGCAGCTTGGAGAGGAAGTGGATTCCCGGCTACGAGCAGTACTTC	CASSLERKWIPGYEQYF	TRBV5-8	few	-	TRBJ2-7
TGTGCCAGCGGCATGCGGGAGGGCCCCTACGAGCAGTACTTC	CASGMREGPYEQYF	TRBV6-1	-	TRBD2	TRBJ2-7
TGCGCCAGCAGTGAGCACCTGGGGTACGAGCAGTACTTC	CASSEHLGYEQYF	TRBV10-1	-	-	TRBJ2-7